This TCR beta chain comes out of a study of CD4 T cells in relation to SARS-CoV-2 and coronaviruses. Clones were sequenced by immunoSEQ multiplex PCR, and TCRdb holds only the in-frame ones, with some missing. Of around 23,000 clones in the sample, about 80% were seen once. Germline V gene lookup returns CDR1 MDHEN and CDR2 SYDVKM. Trimming took off 4 bases at V and 6 bases at J, with 6 bases between the two ends. CDR3 length: 12 residues. In regard to this clone: Its specificity is unknown.

Before the COVID-19 pandemic, during about 2010-2019, CD4+ T cells were taken from unexposed donors. Isolation of CD4+ T cells took place after nine to ten days in culture. Unexposed-donor CD4+ T cells were probed with SARS-CoV-2 S/N and four cold-coronavirus spikes, cells permitting. The receptor's source is a human donor in good health. Sample: CD4+ T cells from PBMCs, cultured in vitro. The chain employs TRBV28 and TRBJ2-2, with D unresolved. This chain's CDR3 is CASSSLAGELFF. CDR3 bases: TGTGCCAGCAGTTCGCTAGCCGGGGAGCTGTTTTTT. Supplemented by reference TRBV28 and TRBJ2-2, the full variable domain reads DVKVTQSSRYLVKRTGEKVFLECVQDMDHENMFWYRQDPGLGLRLIYFSYDVKMKEKGDIPEGYSVSREKKERFSLILESASTNQTSMYLCASSSLAGELFFGEGSRLTVL.